The clone carrying this T cell receptor beta chain was detected only a few times. The sample is drawn from a study of patients and donors after allogeneic stem cell transplantation. TCRdb called the RT-PCR reads again in MiXCR, with one record for every CDR3 protein. The sample has a few hundred thousand distinct CDR3 sequences; less than 50% are singletons. The CDR3 has 19 residues. Germline CDR1 reads MGHRA; CDR2 reads YSYEKL. The J segment lost 0 bases and the V segment lost 0 bases, leaving 11 bases of the junction unmatched. The sequenced material came from blood, either unsorted or a sorted T cell fraction (not recorded which). The sequence was obtained from a human donor who was either an allogeneic HSCT recipient or a stem cell or donor lymphocyte infusion donor (not recorded which). It is not recorded whose cells these are; they may come from a transplant donor. The chain employs TRBV4-1 and TRBJ1-3; 7 positions agree with TRBD1. The CDR3 DNA reads TGCGCCAGCAGCCAAGAATACTCCGGGACAGCGCGCTCTGGAAACACCATATATTTT. Its protein product is CASSQEYSGTARSGNTIYF.